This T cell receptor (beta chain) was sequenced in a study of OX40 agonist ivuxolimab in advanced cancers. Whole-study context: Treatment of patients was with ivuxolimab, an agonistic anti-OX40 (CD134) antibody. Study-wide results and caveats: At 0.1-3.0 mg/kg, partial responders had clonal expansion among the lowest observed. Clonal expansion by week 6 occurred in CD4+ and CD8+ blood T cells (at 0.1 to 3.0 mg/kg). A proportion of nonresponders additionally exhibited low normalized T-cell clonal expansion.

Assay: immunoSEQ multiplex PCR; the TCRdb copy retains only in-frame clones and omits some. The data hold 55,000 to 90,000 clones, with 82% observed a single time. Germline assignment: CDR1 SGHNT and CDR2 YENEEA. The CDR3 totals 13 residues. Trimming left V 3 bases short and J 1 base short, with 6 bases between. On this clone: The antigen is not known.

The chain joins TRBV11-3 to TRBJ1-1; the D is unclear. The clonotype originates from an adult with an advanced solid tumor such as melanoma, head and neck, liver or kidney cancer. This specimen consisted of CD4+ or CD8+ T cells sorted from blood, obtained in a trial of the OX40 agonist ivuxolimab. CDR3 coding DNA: TGTGCCAGCAGCTTGTCACCGAACACTGAAGCTTTCTTT. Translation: CASSLSPNTEAFF.